This TCR beta chain was found in a study of identical twins. TCRdb processed the 5' RACE reads anew with MiXCR; each CDR3 protein has one entry. This table holds about 470,000 distinct CDR3 sequences, 20% to 25% found once. These records were also assigned to another study, of T cells expressing NK-cell markers. That paper adds: One of the eight sequenced donors was seronegative, whereas the other seven were HCMV-seropositive.

The receptor's source is a woman between 18 and 30 years old in good health. The sequencing input was CD4+ T cells sorted from blood.

The CDR3 DNA is TGCAGTGCTAGCGACTTCCAAGAGACCCAGTACTTC. Translating it yields CSASDFQETQYF. V usage is TRBV20-1 and J usage is TRBJ2-5; D remains unclear. This CDR3 region has 12 residues. CDR1 is DFQATT, CDR2 SNEGSKA, per germline (reference sequence). Trimming took 3 bases from V and 1 from J, leaving 6 bases between them.